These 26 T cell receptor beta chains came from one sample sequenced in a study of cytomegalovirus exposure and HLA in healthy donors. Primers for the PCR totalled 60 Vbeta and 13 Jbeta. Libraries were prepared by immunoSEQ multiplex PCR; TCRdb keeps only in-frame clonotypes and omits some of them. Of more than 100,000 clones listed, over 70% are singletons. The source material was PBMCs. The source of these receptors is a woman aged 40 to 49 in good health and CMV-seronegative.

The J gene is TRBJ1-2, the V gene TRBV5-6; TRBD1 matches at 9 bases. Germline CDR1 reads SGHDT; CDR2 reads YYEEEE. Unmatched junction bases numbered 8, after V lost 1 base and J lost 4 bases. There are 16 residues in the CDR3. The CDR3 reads CASSLLPGQGPYGYTF. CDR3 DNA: TGTGCCAGCAGCTTGCTTCCGGGACAGGGCCCCTATGGCTACACCTTC.

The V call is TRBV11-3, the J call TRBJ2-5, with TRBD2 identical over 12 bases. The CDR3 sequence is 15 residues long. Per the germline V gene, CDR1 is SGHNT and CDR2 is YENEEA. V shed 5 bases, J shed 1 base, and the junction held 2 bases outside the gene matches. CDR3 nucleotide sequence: TGTGCCAGCAGCGTGGGACTAGCGGGCCAAGAGACCCAGTACTTC. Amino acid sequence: CASSVGLAGQETQYF.

The CDR3 coding sequence is TGTGCCAGCAGCCCCCCCCCACGTCGAGATGAGCAGTTCTTC. Translated: CASSPPPRRDEQFF. The chain has TRBV9 and TRBJ2-1; D gene unclear. This CDR3 spans 14 amino acids. Germline CDR1 is SGDLS and CDR2 is YYNGEE. Trimming removed 4 bases at V and 8 bases at J, with 16 bases between.

The DNA of the CDR3 is TGTGCCAGTCAGGACTTTTACAATGAGCAGTTCTTC. Translated, it gives CASQDFYNEQFF. This chain links TRBV19 with TRBJ2-1; D is perhaps TRBD2 (5 bases). Germline V CDR1 and CDR2: LNHDA, SQIVND (reference sequence). V lost 8 bases and J lost 4, with 9 bases in between. The CDR3 is 12 residues long. The full variable domain, in which reference TRBV19 and TRBJ2-1 provide the parts outside the CDR3, is DGGITQSPKYLFRKEGQNVTLSCEQNLNHDAMYWYRQDPGQGLRLIYYSQIVNDFQKGDIAEGYSVSREKKESFPLTVTSAQKNPTAFYLCASQDFYNEQFFGPGTRLTVL.

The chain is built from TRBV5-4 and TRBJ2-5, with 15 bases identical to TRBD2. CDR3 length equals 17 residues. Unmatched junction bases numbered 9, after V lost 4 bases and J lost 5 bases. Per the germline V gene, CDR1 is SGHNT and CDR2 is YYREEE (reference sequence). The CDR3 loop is CASSRDGTSGGRETQYF. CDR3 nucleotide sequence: TGTGCCAGCAGCAGAGACGGGACTAGCGGGGGGAGGGAGACCCAGTACTTC.

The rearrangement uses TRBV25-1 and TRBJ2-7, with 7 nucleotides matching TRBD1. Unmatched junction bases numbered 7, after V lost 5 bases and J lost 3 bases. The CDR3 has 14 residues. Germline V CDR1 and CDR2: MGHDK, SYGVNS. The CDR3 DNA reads TGTGCCAGCAGTACCCGGGACAGCCTCTACGAGCAGTACTTC. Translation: CASSTRDSLYEQYF.

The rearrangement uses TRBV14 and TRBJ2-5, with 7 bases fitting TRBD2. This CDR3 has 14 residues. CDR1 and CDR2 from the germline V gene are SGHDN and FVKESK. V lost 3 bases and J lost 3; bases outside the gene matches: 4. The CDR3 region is CASSQRGREETQYF. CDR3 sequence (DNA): TGTGCCAGCAGCCAGAGAGGGAGGGAAGAGACCCAGTACTTC.

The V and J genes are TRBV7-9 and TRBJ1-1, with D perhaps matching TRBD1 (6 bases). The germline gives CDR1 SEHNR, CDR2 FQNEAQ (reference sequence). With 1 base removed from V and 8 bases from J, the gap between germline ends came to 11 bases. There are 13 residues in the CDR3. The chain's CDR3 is CASSLEGGVEAFF. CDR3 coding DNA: TGTGCCAGCAGCTTAGAGGGGGGGGTGGAAGCTTTCTTT.

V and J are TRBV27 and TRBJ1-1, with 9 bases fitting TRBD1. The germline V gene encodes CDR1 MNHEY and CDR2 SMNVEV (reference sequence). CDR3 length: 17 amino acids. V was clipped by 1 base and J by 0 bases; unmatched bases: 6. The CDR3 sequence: CASSLLRTGDLNTEAFF. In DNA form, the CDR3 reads TGTGCCAGCAGTTTATTAAGGACAGGGGATTTGAACACTGAAGCTTTCTTT.

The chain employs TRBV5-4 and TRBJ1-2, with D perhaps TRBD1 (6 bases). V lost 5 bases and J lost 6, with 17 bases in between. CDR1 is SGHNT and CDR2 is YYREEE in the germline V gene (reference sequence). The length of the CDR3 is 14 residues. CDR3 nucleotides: TGTGCCAGCAGTTTAAGCTTTGGGACAAATGGCTACACCTTC. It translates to CASSLSFGTNGYTF.

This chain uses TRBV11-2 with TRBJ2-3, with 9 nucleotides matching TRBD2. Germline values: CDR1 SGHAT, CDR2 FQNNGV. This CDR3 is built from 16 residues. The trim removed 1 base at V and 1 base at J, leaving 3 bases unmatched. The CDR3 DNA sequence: TGTGCCAGCAGCTTAGGAGGCGGGGGGGGCACAGATACGCAGTATTTT. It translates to CASSLGGGGGTDTQYF. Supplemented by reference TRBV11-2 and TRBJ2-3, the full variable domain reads EAGVAQSPRYKIIEKRQSVAFWCNPISGHATLYWYQQILGQGPKLLIQFQNNGVVDDSQLPKDRFSAERLKGVDSTLKIQPAKLEDSAVYLCASSLGGGGGTDTQYFGPGTRLTVL.

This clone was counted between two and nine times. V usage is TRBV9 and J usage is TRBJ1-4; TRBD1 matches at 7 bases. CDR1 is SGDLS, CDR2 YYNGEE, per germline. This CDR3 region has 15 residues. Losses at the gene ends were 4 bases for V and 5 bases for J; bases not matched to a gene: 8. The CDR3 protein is CASSFRQGINEKLFF. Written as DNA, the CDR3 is TGTGCCAGCAGCTTCCGACAGGGTATAAATGAAAAACTGTTTTTT.

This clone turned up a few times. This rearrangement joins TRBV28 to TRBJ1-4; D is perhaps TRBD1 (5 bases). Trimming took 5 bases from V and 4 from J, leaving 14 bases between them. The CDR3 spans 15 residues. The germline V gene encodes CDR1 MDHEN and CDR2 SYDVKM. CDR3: CASSHRGIVNEKLFF. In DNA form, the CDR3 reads TGTGCCAGCAGTCATCGGGGGATAGTTAATGAAAAACTGTTTTTT.

CDR3 DNA sequence: TGTGCTAGTGGTTTGGGACTAGCGGGGGGCGGGGAGCTGTTTTTT. Protein product: CASGLGLAGGGELFF. The chain is built from TRBV12-5 and TRBJ2-2; 13 bases line up with TRBD2. The CDR3 is 15 amino acids. Germline assignment: CDR1 LGHNT and CDR2 FRNRAP. V lost 1 base, J lost 7 bases, and 0 bases stayed unmatched.

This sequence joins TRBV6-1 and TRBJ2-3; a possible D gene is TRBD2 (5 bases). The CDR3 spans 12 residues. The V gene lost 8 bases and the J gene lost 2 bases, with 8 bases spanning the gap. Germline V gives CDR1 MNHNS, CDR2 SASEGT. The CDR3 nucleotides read TGTGCCAGCGCGGGTTTCACAGATACGCAGTATTTT. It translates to CASAGFTDTQYF.

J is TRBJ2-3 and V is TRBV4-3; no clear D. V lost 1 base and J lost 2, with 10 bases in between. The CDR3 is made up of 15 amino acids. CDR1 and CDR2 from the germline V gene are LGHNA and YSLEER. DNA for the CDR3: TGCGCCAGCAGCCAAGGAATCACTATCACAGATACGCAGTATTTT. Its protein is CASSQGITITDTQYF.

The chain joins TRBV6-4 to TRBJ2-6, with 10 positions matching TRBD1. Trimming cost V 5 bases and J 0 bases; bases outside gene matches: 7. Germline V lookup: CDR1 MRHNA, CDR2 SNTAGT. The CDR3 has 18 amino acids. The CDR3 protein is CASSRDRGSLSGANVLTF. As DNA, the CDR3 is TGTGCCAGCAGTCGGGACAGGGGATCCCTCTCTGGGGCCAACGTCCTGACTTTC.

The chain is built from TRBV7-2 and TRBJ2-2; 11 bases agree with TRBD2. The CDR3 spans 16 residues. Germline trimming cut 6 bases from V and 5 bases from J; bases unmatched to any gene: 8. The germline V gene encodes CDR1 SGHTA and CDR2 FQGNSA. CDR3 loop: CASRGGGTSGTGELFF. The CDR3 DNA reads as TGTGCCAGCAGAGGCGGCGGGACTAGCGGTACCGGGGAGCTGTTTTTT.

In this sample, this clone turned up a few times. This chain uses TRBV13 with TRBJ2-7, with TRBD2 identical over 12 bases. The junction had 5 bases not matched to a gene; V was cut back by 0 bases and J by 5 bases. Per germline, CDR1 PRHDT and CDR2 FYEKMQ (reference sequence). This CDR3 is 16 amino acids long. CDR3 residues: CASSLGLAGGLDEQYF. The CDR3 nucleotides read TGTGCCAGCAGCTTAGGGCTAGCGGGGGGGCTAGACGAGCAGTACTTC.

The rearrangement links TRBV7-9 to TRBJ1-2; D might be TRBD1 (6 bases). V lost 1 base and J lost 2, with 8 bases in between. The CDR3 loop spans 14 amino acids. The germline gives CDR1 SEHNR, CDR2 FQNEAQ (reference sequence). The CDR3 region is CASSLDRANYGYTF. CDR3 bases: TGTGCCAGCAGCTTAGACAGGGCCAACTATGGCTACACCTTC.

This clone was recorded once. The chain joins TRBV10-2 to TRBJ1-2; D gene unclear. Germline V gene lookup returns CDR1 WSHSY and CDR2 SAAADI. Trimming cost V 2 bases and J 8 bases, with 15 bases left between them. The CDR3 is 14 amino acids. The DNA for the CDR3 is TGCGCCAGCAGTGAGCCCGATCTAAATTCAGGCTACACCTTC. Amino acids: CASSEPDLNSGYTF.

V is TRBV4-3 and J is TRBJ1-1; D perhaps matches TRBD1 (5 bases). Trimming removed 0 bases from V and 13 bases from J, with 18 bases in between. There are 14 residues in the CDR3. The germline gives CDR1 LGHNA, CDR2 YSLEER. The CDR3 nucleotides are TGCGCCAGCAGCCAAGATGCATGGGGCTCTAGGGTTTTCTTT. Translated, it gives CASSQDAWGSRVFF.

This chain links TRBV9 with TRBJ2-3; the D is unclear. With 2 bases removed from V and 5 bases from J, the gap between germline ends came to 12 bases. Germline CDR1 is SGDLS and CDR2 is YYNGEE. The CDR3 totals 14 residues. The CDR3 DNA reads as TGTGCCAGCAGCGTGGGCCGTGCGAAAGATACGCAGTATTTT. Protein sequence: CASSVGRAKDTQYF. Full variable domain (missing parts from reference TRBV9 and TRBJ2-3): DSGVTQTPKHLITATGQRVTLRCSPRSGDLSVYWYQQSLDQGLQFLIQYYNGEERAKGNILERFSAQQFPDLHSELNLSSLELGDSALYFCASSVGRAKDTQYFGPGTRLTVL.

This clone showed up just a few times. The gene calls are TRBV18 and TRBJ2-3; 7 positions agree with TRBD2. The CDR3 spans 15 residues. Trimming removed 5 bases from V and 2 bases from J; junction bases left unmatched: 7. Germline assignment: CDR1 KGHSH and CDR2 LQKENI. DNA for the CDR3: TGTGCCAGCTCAAGCGGGACTGGATACACAGATACGCAGTATTTT. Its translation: CASSSGTGYTDTQYF.

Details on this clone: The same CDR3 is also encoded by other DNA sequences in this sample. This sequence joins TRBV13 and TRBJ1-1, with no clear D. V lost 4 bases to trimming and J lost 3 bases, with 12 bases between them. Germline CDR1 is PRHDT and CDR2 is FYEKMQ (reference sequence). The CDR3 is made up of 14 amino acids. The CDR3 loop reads CASSSLQRDTEAFF. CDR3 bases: TGTGCCAGCAGCTCCCTACAGCGGGACACTGAAGCTTTCTTT.

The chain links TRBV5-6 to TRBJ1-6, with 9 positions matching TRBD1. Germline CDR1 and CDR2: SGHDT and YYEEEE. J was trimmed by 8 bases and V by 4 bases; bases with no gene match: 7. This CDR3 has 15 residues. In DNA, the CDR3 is TGTGCCAGCAGCACAGACAGGGGGAAGTATTCACCCCTCCACTTT. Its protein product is CASSTDRGKYSPLHF.